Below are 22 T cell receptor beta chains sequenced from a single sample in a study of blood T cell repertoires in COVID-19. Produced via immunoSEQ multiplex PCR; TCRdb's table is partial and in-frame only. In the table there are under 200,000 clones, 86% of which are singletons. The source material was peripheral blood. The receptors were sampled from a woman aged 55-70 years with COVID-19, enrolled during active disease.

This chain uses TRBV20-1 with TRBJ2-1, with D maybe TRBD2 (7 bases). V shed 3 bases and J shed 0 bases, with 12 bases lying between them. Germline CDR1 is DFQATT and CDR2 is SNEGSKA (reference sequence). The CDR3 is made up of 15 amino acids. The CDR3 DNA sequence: TGCAGTGCTAGTCGCGGGGGCGGCTCCTACAATGAGCAGTTCTTC. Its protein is CSASRGGGSYNEQFF.

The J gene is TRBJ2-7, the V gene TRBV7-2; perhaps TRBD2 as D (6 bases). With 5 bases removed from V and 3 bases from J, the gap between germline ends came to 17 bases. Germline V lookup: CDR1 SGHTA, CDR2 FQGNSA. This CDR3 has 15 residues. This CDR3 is CASSPRRERGYEQYF. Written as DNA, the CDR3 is TGTGCCAGCAGCCCCCGTCGGGAGAGAGGCTACGAGCAGTACTTC.

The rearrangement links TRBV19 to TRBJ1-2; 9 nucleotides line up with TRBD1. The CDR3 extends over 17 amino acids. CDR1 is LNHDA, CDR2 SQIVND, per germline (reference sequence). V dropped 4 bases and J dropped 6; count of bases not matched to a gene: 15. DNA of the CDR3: TGTGCCAGTAGTAAGTCCAGCCTAACAGGGGGCGGAAATGGCTACACCTTC. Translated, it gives CASSKSSLTGGGNGYTF.

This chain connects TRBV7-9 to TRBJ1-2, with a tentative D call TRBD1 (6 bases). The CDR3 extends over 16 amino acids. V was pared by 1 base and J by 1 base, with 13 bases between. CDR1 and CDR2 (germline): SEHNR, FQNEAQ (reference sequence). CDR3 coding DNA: TGTGCCAGCAGCTTAGATCGACAGGTCTATAACTATGGCTACACCTTC. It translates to CASSLDRQVYNYGYTF.

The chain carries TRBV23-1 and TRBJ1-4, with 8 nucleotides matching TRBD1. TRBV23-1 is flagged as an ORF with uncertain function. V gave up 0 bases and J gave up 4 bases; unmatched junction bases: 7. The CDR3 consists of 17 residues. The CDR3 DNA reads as TGCGCCAGCAGTCAATCGGAGACAGGGGATTTTAATGAAAAACTGTTTTTT. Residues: CASSQSETGDFNEKLFF.

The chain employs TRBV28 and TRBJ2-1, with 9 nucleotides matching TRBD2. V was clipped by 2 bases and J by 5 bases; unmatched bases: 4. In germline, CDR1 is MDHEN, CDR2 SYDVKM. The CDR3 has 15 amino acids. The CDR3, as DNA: TGTGCCAGCAGTTTAAGGGTAGCGGGAGACAATGAGCAGTTCTTC. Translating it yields CASSLRVAGDNEQFF.

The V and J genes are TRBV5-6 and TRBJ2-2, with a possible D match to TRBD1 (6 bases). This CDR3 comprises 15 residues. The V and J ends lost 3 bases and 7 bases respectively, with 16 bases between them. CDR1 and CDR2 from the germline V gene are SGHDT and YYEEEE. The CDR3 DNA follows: TGTGCCAGCAGCTCCGTTGGGACAACTAACGGGGAGCTGTTTTTT. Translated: CASSSVGTTNGELFF.

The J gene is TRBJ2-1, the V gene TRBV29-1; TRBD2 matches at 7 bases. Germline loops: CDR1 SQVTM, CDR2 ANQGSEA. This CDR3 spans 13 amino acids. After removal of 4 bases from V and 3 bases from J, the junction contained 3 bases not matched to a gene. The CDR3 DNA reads TGCAGCGTTGGGTCTAGCGGCTACAATGAGCAGTTCTTC. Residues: CSVGSSGYNEQFF.

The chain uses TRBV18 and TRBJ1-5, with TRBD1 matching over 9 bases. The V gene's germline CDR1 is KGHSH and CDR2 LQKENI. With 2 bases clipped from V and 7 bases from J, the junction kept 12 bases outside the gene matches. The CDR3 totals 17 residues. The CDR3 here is CASSPIMLGQGGQPQHF. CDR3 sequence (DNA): TGTGCCAGCTCACCAATCATGTTGGGACAGGGTGGCCAGCCCCAGCATTTT.

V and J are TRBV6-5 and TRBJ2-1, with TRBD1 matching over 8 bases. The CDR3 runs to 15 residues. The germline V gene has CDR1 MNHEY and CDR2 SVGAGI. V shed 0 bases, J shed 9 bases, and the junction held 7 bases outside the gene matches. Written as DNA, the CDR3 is TGTGCCAGCAGTTACTCTTATCCAGGGGGCACTGAGCAGTTCTTC. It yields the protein CASSYSYPGGTEQFF.

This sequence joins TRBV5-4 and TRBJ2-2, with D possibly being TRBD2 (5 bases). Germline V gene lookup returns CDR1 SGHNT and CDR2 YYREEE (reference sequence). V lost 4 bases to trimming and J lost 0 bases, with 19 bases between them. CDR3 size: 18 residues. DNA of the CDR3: TGTGCCAGCAGCCTCCCGCGGAGCGGCCTATCGAACACCGGGGAGCTGTTTTTT. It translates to CASSLPRSGLSNTGELFF.

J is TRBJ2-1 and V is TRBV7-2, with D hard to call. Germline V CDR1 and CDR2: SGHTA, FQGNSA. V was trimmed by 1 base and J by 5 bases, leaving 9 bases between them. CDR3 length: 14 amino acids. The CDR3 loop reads CASSLGNYNNEQFF. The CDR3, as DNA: TGTGCCAGCAGCTTAGGGAACTACAACAATGAGCAGTTCTTC.

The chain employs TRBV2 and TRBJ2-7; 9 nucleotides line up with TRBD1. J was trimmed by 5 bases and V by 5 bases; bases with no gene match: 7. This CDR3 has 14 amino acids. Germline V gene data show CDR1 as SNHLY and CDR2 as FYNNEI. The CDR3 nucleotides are TGTGCCAGCAGTTACGACAGGGGGGGGAACGAGCAGTACTTC. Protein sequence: CASSYDRGGNEQYF.

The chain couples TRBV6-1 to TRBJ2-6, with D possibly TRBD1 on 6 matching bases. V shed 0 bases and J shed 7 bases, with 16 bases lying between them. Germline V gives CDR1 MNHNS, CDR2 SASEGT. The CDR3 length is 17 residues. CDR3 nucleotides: TGTGCCAGCAGTGAAGCCAGTTGGACAGCCGGAGCCAACGTCCTGACTTTC. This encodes CASSEASWTAGANVLTF.

CDR3: CAISGQGLEQFF. For the CDR3, the DNA is TGTGCCATCAGTGGACAGGGGCTTGAGCAGTTCTTC. The chain has TRBV10-3 and TRBJ2-1, with 8 bases matching TRBD1. The germline gives CDR1 ENHRY, CDR2 SYGVKD. The V and J ends lost 4 bases and 9 bases, in that order; junction bases with no gene match: 2. The CDR3 contains 12 residues.

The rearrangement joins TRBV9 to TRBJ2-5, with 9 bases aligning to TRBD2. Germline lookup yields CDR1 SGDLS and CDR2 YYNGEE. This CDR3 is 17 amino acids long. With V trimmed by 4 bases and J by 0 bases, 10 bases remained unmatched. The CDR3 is CASSQEAGGMYQETQYF. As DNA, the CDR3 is TGTGCCAGCAGCCAAGAAGCGGGGGGTATGTACCAAGAGACCCAGTACTTC.

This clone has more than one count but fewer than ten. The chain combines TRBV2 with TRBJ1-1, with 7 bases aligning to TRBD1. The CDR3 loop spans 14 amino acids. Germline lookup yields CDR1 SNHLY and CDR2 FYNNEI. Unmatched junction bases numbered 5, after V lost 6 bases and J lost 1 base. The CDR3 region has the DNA TGTGCCAGCAGCACCGGGACAGCGAACACTGAAGCTTTCTTT. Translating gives CASSTGTANTEAFF.

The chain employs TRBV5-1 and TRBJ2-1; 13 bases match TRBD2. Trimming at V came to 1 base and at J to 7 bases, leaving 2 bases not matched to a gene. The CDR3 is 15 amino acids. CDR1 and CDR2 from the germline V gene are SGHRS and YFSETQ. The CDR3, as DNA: TGCGCCAGCAGCTTGACTAGCGGGAGGGAAAATGAGCAGTTCTTC. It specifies CASSLTSGRENEQFF. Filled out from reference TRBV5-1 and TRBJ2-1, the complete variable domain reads KAGVTQTPRYLIKTRGQQVTLSCSPISGHRSVSWYQQTPGQGLQFLFEYFSETQRNKGNFPGRFSGRQFSNSRSEMNVSTLELGDSALYLCASSLTSGRENEQFFGPGTRLTVL.

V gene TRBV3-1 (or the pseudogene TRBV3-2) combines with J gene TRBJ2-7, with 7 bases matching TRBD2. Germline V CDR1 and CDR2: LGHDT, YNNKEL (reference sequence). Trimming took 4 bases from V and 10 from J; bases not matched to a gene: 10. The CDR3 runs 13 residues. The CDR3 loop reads CASSPNAAGDQYF. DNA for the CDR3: TGTGCCAGCAGCCCCAACGCGGCGGGAGATCAGTACTTC.

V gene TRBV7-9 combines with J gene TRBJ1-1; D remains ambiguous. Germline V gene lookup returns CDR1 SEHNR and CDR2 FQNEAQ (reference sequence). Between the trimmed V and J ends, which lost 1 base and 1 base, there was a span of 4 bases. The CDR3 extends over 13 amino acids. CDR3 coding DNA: TGTGCCAGCAGCTTAGGACAGAACACTGAAGCTTTCTTT. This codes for CASSLGQNTEAFF.

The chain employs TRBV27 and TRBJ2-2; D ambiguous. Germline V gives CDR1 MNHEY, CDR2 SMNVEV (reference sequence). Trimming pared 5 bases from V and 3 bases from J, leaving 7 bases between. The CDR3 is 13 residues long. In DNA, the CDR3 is TGTGCCAGCAGTACTGGAGACACCGGGGAGCTGTTTTTT. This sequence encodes CASSTGDTGELFF.

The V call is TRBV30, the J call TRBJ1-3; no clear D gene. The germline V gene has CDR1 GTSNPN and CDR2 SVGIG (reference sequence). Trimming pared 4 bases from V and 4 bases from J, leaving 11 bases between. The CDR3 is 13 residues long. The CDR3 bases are TGTGCCTGGACCAGGCAGCCGGGAAACACCATATATTTT. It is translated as CAWTRQPGNTIYF.